These T cell receptor beta chains were read from a single sample in a study of T-cell reconstitution after alpha-beta-depleted transplantation in children. TCRdb fed the PCR reads into MiXCR, producing one record per CDR3 protein. The sample consists of roughly 280,000 distinct CDR3 sequences, roughly 11% of them appearing once. The sample consisted of peripheral blood, taken 180 days after TCRalphabeta/CD19-depleted stem cell transplant. These receptors were obtained from a male patient between 2 and 10 years old who had a stem cell transplant for chronic granulomatous disease, so the T cells may come from the graft donor. CDR3s include the opening cysteine and the closing phenylalanine or tryptophan. Fields, in order: clone size, J gene, V gene, D gene, CDR3 DNA, CDR3 protein. D genes are given only for firm matches. The size entry is marked missing in some rows and otherwise reads once, few, many or a size class.

>many|TRBJ2-1|TRBV7-2|-
TGTGCCAGCAGCTTAGGCCCCCAATACAATGAGCAGTTCTTC
CASSLGPQYNEQFF
>many|TRBJ1-2|TRBV12-3/TRBV12-4|-
TGTGCCAGCAGTTTAGCGAGTCTTAGGGAGGGGGACTATGGCTACACCTTC
CASSLASLREGDYGYTF
>many|TRBJ2-1|TRBV9|TRBD2
TGTGCCAGCAGCCCCCTAGCGGGAGCGGGACTGGGTGAGCAGTTCTTC
CASSPLAGAGLGEQFF
>many|TRBJ2-7|TRBV12-5|-
TGTGCTAGTGGTTTGGTAACCGGATACGAGCAGTACTTC
CASGLVTGYEQYF
>many|TRBJ2-1|TRBV20-1|TRBD2
TGCAGTGCTAGAGACTTGAGGTGGGAGGGGTACAATGAGCAGTTCTTC
CSARDLRWEGYNEQFF
>many|TRBJ2-1|TRBV6-1|TRBD2
TGTGCCAGCAGTGCCGGGGGGGGAGGGCCCGCATACAATGAGCAGTTCTTC
CASSAGGGGPAYNEQFF
>many|TRBJ2-7|TRBV5-1|TRBD1
TGCGCCAGCAGGCAAGCCGGGACAGGGATCTACGAGCAGTACTTC
CASRQAGTGIYEQYF
>many|TRBJ1-5|TRBV30|-
TGTGCCTGGAGTGTGTCTAGGGTGGGGGATAGCAATCAGCCCCAGCATTTT
CAWSVSRVGDSNQPQHF
>-|TRBJ2-5|TRBV7-2|-
TGTGCCAGCAGTGGGGCAGTTCAAGAGACCCAGTACTTC
CASSGAVQETQYF
>few|TRBJ2-1|TRBV30|-
TGTGCCTGGACCCCGGGGAGCAATGAGCAGTTCTTC
CAWTPGSNEQFF
>many|TRBJ1-1|TRBV5-1|TRBD1
TGCGCCAGCAGCTTGGGCAGGGGGAAGAGGAACACTGAAGCTTTCTTT
CASSLGRGKRNTEAFF
>many|TRBJ2-2|TRBV6-1|-
TGTGCCAGCAGCGGGGCACCAGAGAACACCGGGGAGCTGTTTTTT
CASSGAPENTGELFF
>few|TRBJ1-1|TRBV5-1|-
TGCGCCAGCAGCTGGCCCCGGGGGGGGAACACTGAAGCTTTCTTT
CASSWPRGGNTEAFF
>few|TRBJ2-2|TRBV11-2|-
TGTGCCAGCAGCGATACGGTTTGGAATGCCGGGGAGCTGTTTTTT
CASSDTVWNAGELFF
>many|TRBJ2-1|TRBV20-1|-
TGCAGTGCTAGGACTAGTGGGGTGGGGGAGCAGTTCTTC
CSARTSGVGEQFF
>many|TRBJ2-2|TRBV6-2/TRBV6-3|-
TGTGCCAGCACACCGCGGGTTTACACCGGGGAGCTGTTTTTT
CASTPRVYTGELFF
>many|TRBJ2-7|TRBV11-2|-
TGTGCCAGCAGCCCGGGCCCATCCGTCTACGAGCAGTACTTC
CASSPGPSVYEQYF
>many|TRBJ2-3|TRBV5-1|-
TGCGCCAGCAGCTTGGCCGGGTCTAGCACAGATACGCAGTATTTT
CASSLAGSSTDTQYF
>many|TRBJ1-1|TRBV2|-
TGTGCCAGTGCGGGTCACGGTGGCACTGAAGCTTTCTTT
CASAGHGGTEAFF
>many|TRBJ2-3|TRBV20-1|TRBD2
TGCAGTGCTAGAGCATTTGCCGGGACTAGCGGGAGAAGCGATACGCAGTATTTT
CSARAFAGTSGRSDTQYF
>many|TRBJ2-2|TRBV5-4|TRBD1
TGTGCCAGCAGCGGTCAGACAGGGGCCTACACCGGGGAGCTGTTTTTT
CASSGQTGAYTGELFF
>few|TRBJ2-7|TRBV27|-
TGTGCCAGCATGACCGGGAGACTCTCCTACGAGCAGTACTTC
CASMTGRLSYEQYF
>-|TRBJ2-3|TRBV5-1|-
TGCGCCAGCAGCTTAATAACTATCACAGATACGCAGTATTTT
CASSLITITDTQYF
>many|TRBJ2-5|TRBV5-1|TRBD1
TGCGCCAGCACCTCCCCGGGCGGAAGGGGGCATTTTCAAGAGACCCAGTACTTC
CASTSPGGRGHFQETQYF
>many|TRBJ2-1|TRBV4-1|TRBD2
TGCGCCAGCAGCCAAGATTGGGGGGTTCGTACTGGGACTAGCGGGAGCAATGAGCAGTTCTTC
CASSQDWGVRTGTSGSNEQFF
>many|TRBJ2-7|TRBV29-1|-
TGCAGCGCTGGACTTCTGACAGGCGAGCAGTACTTC
CSAGLLTGEQYF
>many|TRBJ2-7|TRBV28|-
TGTGCCAGCAGTCAGCAGGGGAACTCCTACGAGCAGTACTTC
CASSQQGNSYEQYF
>many|TRBJ2-1|TRBV7-2|TRBD2
TGTGCCAGCAGCCGAACTAGCGGGGGTGACAATGAGCAGTTCTTC
CASSRTSGGDNEQFF
>many|TRBJ2-1|TRBV7-9|-
TGTGCCAGCAGCTTACTGACAGGTAACAATGAGCAGTTCTTC
CASSLLTGNNEQFF
>many|TRBJ2-7|TRBV25-1|TRBD2
TGTGCCAGCAGTGAATATTGGGCGGGAGGGCCTAGGGAGCAGTACTTC
CASSEYWAGGPREQYF
>-|TRBJ2-1|TRBV5-1|TRBD2
TGCGCCAGCAGCTTCAGGTGGGGACTAGCGGGGGAAACCTACAATGAGCAGTTCTTC
CASSFRWGLAGETYNEQFF